A selection of T cell receptor beta chains follows, all from one sample in a study of CD8 T cells in Susac syndrome. TCRdb reanalysed the immunoSEQ multiplex PCR reads using MiXCR and keeps one entry per CDR3 protein. The sample includes some 140,000 distinct CDR3 sequences, 85% to 95% seen only once; the top ten take roughly 0.2%. Sequencing was done on a sample of CD8+ T cells from PBMCs. The source of these receptors is a human donor with Susac syndrome. Both conserved end residues are part of each CDR3. Each record gives: J gene, V gene, D gene, clone size, CDR3 protein. A D gene is named only where the DNA matches it firmly. Expanded clones are given a class, and other clones once, few, many or no size at all.

TRBJ1-5 | TRBV29-1 | - | few | CSVGGGGLHQPQHF
TRBJ2-3 | TRBV27 | TRBD1 | - | CASSPYDRGTDTQYF
TRBJ2-7 | TRBV6-6 | TRBD1 | - | CASSPVDRVGEQYF
TRBJ1-2 | TRBV25-1 | - | - | CASSVSDGYTF
TRBJ1-1 | TRBV20-1 | - | - | CSARDIRDGLNEAFF
TRBJ2-5 | TRBV3-1 | - | - | CASSHGDEETQYF
TRBJ1-1 | TRBV9 | - | - | CASSVGGETEAFF
TRBJ2-4 | TRBV12-3/TRBV12-4 | - | - | CASSPRDGKNIQYF
TRBJ2-1 | TRBV20-1 | TRBD2 | - | CSASGRRVDEQFF
TRBJ2-3 | TRBV12-3/TRBV12-4 | - | few | CASSLGPGTDTQYF
TRBJ2-2 | TRBV29-1 | TRBD1 | - | CSGHIQGATELFF
TRBJ2-3 | TRBV29-1 | TRBD1 | - | CSVEGGTGPTDTQYF
TRBJ2-2 | TRBV15 | - | - | CATSIVTSPGELFF
TRBJ2-7 | TRBV4-1 | TRBD2 | - | CASSQEGLAGVAEQYF
TRBJ1-5 | TRBV5-6 | TRBD1 | - | CASTMTGESNQPQHF
TRBJ1-1 | TRBV6-1 | - | - | CASSEILALQGWQAEAFF
TRBJ2-4 | TRBV30 | TRBD2 | - | CAWSDRSGRFNIQYF
TRBJ1-1 | TRBV2 | - | - | CASRGVGSEAFF